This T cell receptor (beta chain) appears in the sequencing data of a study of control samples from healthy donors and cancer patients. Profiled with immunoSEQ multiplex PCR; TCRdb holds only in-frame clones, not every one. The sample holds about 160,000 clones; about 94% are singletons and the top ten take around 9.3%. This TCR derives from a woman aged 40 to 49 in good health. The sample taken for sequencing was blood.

The CDR3 region is CASSPGGLNTEAFF. The CDR3 DNA sequence: TGTGCCAGCAGCCCAGGGGGCTTGAACACTGAAGCTTTCTTT. The J gene is TRBJ1-1, the V gene TRBV7-9; 8 bases match TRBD1. In germline, CDR1 is SEHNR, CDR2 FQNEAQ (reference sequence). This CDR3 has 14 residues. The V segment lost 5 bases and the J segment 0 bases; nucleotides outside the gene matches: 2.